These T cell receptor beta chains were read from a single sample in a study of PD-1 blockade in classical Hodgkin lymphoma. The protocol was immunoSEQ multiplex PCR, while the TCRdb copy is restricted to in-frame clones and leaves out a portion. The table shows about 90,000 clones, with about 83% occurring only once. Sample: peripheral blood mononuclear cells (PBMCs), taken before the fourth cycle of nivolumab. These TCRs come from a human donor with classical Hodgkin lymphoma. CDR3s include the opening cysteine and the closing phenylalanine or tryptophan. A D gene is named only where the DNA matches it firmly. Size values are once, few and many counts, or a class for expanded clones, and some rows have none.

CDR3 length: 14; V gene: TRBV29-1; clone size: once; J gene: TRBJ2-3; D gene: .; CDR3 protein: CSVVQRGGGDTQYF; CDR3 DNA: TGCAGCGTCGTCCAGCGGGGAGGGGGAGATACGCAGTATTTT
CDR3 length: 13; V gene: TRBV6-5; clone size: .; J gene: TRBJ2-2; D gene: .; CDR3 protein: CASSYQTPGELFF; CDR3 DNA: TGTGCCAGCAGTTACCAGACCCCCGGGGAGCTGTTTTTT
CDR3 length: 17; V gene: TRBV18; clone size: .; J gene: TRBJ2-7; D gene: TRBD2; CDR3 protein: CASSNLAGGPVGYEQYF; CDR3 DNA: TGTGCCAGCTCAAATCTAGCGGGAGGGCCCGTCGGGTACGAGCAGTACTTC
CDR3 length: 12; V gene: TRBV29-1; clone size: few; J gene: TRBJ1-2; D gene: TRBD1; CDR3 protein: CSVGDRTYGYTF; CDR3 DNA: TGCAGCGTAGGGGACAGGACCTATGGCTACACCTTC
CDR3 length: 15; V gene: TRBV6-1; clone size: .; J gene: TRBJ2-3; D gene: .; CDR3 protein: CASSEEGYGTDTQYF; CDR3 DNA: TGTGCCAGCAGCGAAGAAGGGTACGGGACAGATACGCAGTATTTT
CDR3 length: 12; V gene: TRBV29-1; clone size: .; J gene: TRBJ2-7; D gene: .; CDR3 protein: CSVGVSLYEQYF; CDR3 DNA: TGCAGCGTTGGGGTCAGCCTCTACGAGCAGTACTTC
CDR3 length: 16; V gene: TRBV7-8; clone size: few; J gene: TRBJ1-2; D gene: .; CDR3 protein: CASSLGTDRYLGGYTF; CDR3 DNA: TGTGCCAGCAGCTTAGGTACGGACCGATATTTAGGTGGCTACACCTTC
CDR3 length: 16; V gene: TRBV6-1; clone size: .; J gene: TRBJ2-7; D gene: .; CDR3 protein: CASSDRSRRISYEQYF; CDR3 DNA: TGTGCCAGCAGTGATAGGAGCCGACGGATAAGCTACGAGCAGTACTTC
CDR3 length: 15; V gene: TRBV27; clone size: .; J gene: TRBJ2-3; D gene: .; CDR3 protein: CASSEAVTNTDTQYF; CDR3 DNA: TGTGCCAGCTCGGAAGCGGTTACAAACACAGATACGCAGTATTTT
CDR3 length: 15; V gene: TRBV7-2; clone size: .; J gene: TRBJ2-3; D gene: .; CDR3 protein: CASSLRGLGTDTQYF; CDR3 DNA: TGTGCCAGCAGCTTGCGCGGACTGGGCACAGATACGCAGTATTTT
CDR3 length: 17; V gene: TRBV4-1; clone size: .; J gene: TRBJ2-7; D gene: TRBD2; CDR3 protein: CASSQELAGGRAYEQYF; CDR3 DNA: TGCGCCAGCAGCCAAGAGCTAGCGGGAGGGAGGGCCTACGAGCAGTACTTC
CDR3 length: 16; V gene: TRBV29-1; clone size: .; J gene: TRBJ2-3; D gene: TRBD2; CDR3 protein: CSVEFPSRAGAYTQYF; CDR3 DNA: TGCAGCGTTGAATTCCCCTCTCGGGCGGGAGCTTATACGCAGTATTTT
CDR3 length: 14; V gene: TRBV7-2; clone size: .; J gene: TRBJ1-1; D gene: .; CDR3 protein: CASRREGPNTEAFF; CDR3 DNA: TGTGCCAGCAGAAGGGAGGGTCCGAACACTGAAGCTTTCTTT
CDR3 length: 14; V gene: TRBV9; clone size: .; J gene: TRBJ2-7; D gene: TRBD2; CDR3 protein: CASSPRREVSEQYF; CDR3 DNA: TGTGCCAGCAGCCCCCGGCGGGAGGTCAGCGAGCAGTACTTC
CDR3 length: 15; V gene: TRBV6-5; clone size: .; J gene: TRBJ1-5; D gene: .; CDR3 protein: CASRLRGWGNQPQHF; CDR3 DNA: TGTGCCAGCAGACTCAGGGGCTGGGGCAATCAGCCCCAGCATTTT
CDR3 length: 15; V gene: TRBV6-4; clone size: .; J gene: TRBJ2-3; D gene: TRBD1; CDR3 protein: CASSAGQGDTDTQYF; CDR3 DNA: TGTGCCAGCAGTGCGGGACAGGGCGACACAGATACGCAGTATTTT
CDR3 length: 14; V gene: TRBV5-6; clone size: .; J gene: TRBJ2-2; D gene: .; CDR3 protein: CASSFLGNTGELFF; CDR3 DNA: TGTGCCAGCAGCTTTCTGGGGAACACCGGGGAGCTGTTTTTT
CDR3 length: 15; V gene: TRBV21-1; clone size: .; J gene: TRBJ2-5; D gene: .; CDR3 protein: CASSKRAPHQETQYF; CDR3 DNA: TGTGCCAGCAGCAAACGGGCGCCACACCAAGAGACCCAGTACTTC
CDR3 length: 11; V gene: TRBV7-9; clone size: .; J gene: TRBJ2-7; D gene: .; CDR3 protein: CASSPLYEQYF; CDR3 DNA: TGTGCCAGCAGCCCTCTCTACGAGCAGTACTTC
CDR3 length: 14; V gene: TRBV7-9; clone size: .; J gene: TRBJ2-7; D gene: TRBD1; CDR3 protein: CASSVGQESYEQYF; CDR3 DNA: TGTGCCAGCAGCGTCGGACAGGAATCCTACGAGCAGTACTTC
CDR3 length: 16; V gene: TRBV6-6; clone size: .; J gene: TRBJ1-5; D gene: TRBD1; CDR3 protein: CASGDRTGISNQPQHF; CDR3 DNA: TGTGCCAGCGGCGACAGGACAGGGATTAGCAATCAGCCCCAGCATTTT
CDR3 length: 15; V gene: TRBV11-3; clone size: .; J gene: TRBJ2-3; D gene: .; CDR3 protein: CASSLGVEFTDTQYF; CDR3 DNA: TGTGCCAGCAGCTTAGGAGTGGAGTTCACAGATACGCAGTATTTT
CDR3 length: 16; V gene: TRBV25-1; clone size: .; J gene: TRBJ2-1; D gene: TRBD1; CDR3 protein: CASSDQPGQGSNEQFF; CDR3 DNA: TGTGCCAGCAGTGACCAACCGGGACAGGGGTCGAATGAGCAGTTCTTC
CDR3 length: 15; V gene: TRBV4-2; clone size: .; J gene: TRBJ2-7; D gene: TRBD2; CDR3 protein: CASSQVGLAGYEQYF; CDR3 DNA: TGTGCCAGCAGCCAAGTAGGACTAGCGGGCTACGAGCAGTACTTC
CDR3 length: 15; V gene: TRBV6-1; clone size: .; J gene: TRBJ1-1; D gene: .; CDR3 protein: CASSARMTGETEAFF; CDR3 DNA: TGTGCCAGCAGTGCCAGAATGACAGGCGAAACTGAAGCTTTCTTT
CDR3 length: 12; V gene: TRBV28; clone size: .; J gene: TRBJ1-2; D gene: .; CDR3 protein: CASSLQNYGYTF; CDR3 DNA: TGTGCCAGCAGTTTACAGAACTATGGCTACACCTTC
CDR3 length: 13; V gene: TRBV11-3; clone size: .; J gene: TRBJ2-7; D gene: .; CDR3 protein: CASSLAPAYEQYF; CDR3 DNA: TGTGCCAGCAGCTTAGCACCAGCCTACGAGCAGTACTTC
CDR3 length: 14; V gene: TRBV11-3; clone size: .; J gene: TRBJ2-3; D gene: TRBD2; CDR3 protein: CASSFSGSADTQYF; CDR3 DNA: TGTGCCAGCAGCTTCAGCGGGAGTGCGGATACGCAGTATTTT
CDR3 length: 14; V gene: TRBV5-4; clone size: .; J gene: TRBJ2-2; D gene: TRBD1; CDR3 protein: CASTGTGYPGELFF; CDR3 DNA: TGTGCCAGCACCGGGACAGGGTATCCCGGGGAGCTGTTTTTT
CDR3 length: 15; V gene: TRBV5-1; clone size: .; J gene: TRBJ2-7; D gene: .; CDR3 protein: CASSLGQLYTYEQYF; CDR3 DNA: TGCGCCAGCAGCTTGGGACAGCTGTATACCTACGAGCAGTACTTC
CDR3 length: 12; V gene: TRBV4-2; clone size: .; J gene: TRBJ1-2; D gene: .; CDR3 protein: CASREGFYGYTF; CDR3 DNA: TGTGCCAGCAGGGAGGGATTTTATGGCTACACCTTC
CDR3 length: 16; V gene: TRBV9; clone size: .; J gene: TRBJ2-4; D gene: .; CDR3 protein: CASSVDAALAKNIQYF; CDR3 DNA: TGTGCCAGCAGCGTAGATGCCGCCCTAGCCAAAAACATTCAGTACTTC
CDR3 length: 11; V gene: TRBV9; clone size: .; J gene: TRBJ2-1; D gene: .; CDR3 protein: CASSVANEQFF; CDR3 DNA: TGTGCCAGCAGCGTAGCGAATGAGCAGTTCTTC
CDR3 length: 13; V gene: TRBV7-8; clone size: .; J gene: TRBJ2-5; D gene: .; CDR3 protein: CASSRDRGETQYF; CDR3 DNA: TGTGCCAGCAGCCGGGACCGCGGGGAGACCCAGTACTTC
CDR3 length: 12; V gene: TRBV14; clone size: few; J gene: TRBJ2-7; D gene: .; CDR3 protein: CASSLAPYEQYF; CDR3 DNA: TGTGCCAGCAGCCTGGCCCCCTACGAGCAGTACTTC
CDR3 length: 13; V gene: TRBV19; clone size: .; J gene: TRBJ1-5; D gene: .; CDR3 protein: CASRDTDNQPQHF; CDR3 DNA: TGTGCCAGTCGGGACACCGACAATCAGCCCCAGCATTTT